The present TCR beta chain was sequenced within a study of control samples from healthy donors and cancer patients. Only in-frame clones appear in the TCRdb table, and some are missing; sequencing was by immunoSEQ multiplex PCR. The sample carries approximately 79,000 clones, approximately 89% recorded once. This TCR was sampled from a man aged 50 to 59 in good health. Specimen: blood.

DNA for the CDR3: TGCGCCAGCAGCTTGATAGGTTCCCCTACTAACTATGGCTACACCTTC. Amino acid sequence: CASSLIGSPTNYGYTF. J is TRBJ1-2 and V is TRBV5-1, with D hard to call. The germline V gene encodes CDR1 SGHRS and CDR2 YFSETQ. This CDR3 contains 16 residues. The ends were cut back, 1 base at V and 0 bases at J, with 13 bases in the middle.